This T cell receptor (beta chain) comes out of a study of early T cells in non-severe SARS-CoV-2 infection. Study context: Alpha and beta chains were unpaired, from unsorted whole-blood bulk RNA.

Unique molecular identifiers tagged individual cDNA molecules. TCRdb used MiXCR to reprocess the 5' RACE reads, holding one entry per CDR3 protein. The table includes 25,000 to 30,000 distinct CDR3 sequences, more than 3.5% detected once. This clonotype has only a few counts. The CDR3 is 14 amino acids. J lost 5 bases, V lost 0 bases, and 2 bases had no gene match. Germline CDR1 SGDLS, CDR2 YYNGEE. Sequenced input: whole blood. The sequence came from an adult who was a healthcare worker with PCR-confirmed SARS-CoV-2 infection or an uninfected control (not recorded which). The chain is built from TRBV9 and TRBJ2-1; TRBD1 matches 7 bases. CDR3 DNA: TGTGCCAGCAGCGTAGGACAGGGAAACAATGAGCAGTTCTTC. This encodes CASSVGQGNNEQFF.